Listed below are T cell receptor beta chains from one sample, sequenced in a study of technical replicates of blood from a handful of donors. TCRdb's table, derived via immunoSEQ multiplex PCR, lists solely in-frame clones and lacks some. The repertoire holds around 60,000 clones, with 80% to 95% as singletons. The sequencing sample was made of PBMCs. These TCRs come from a human donor in good health. Some clones in this sample may be carry-over from other donors' samples. The CDR3 runs from the conserved cysteine through the conserved F or W. Each record gives: D gene, clone size, V gene, J gene, CDR3 DNA, CDR3 protein. A D gene is named only where the DNA matches it firmly. Clone size is given for some rows only: seen once, a few or many times, or a class if the clone is expanded.

>TRBD1|-|TRBV7-2|TRBJ2-5
TGTGCCAGCAGCTTCATCCGGGACAGGGGTAGGGAGACCCAGTACTTC
CASSFIRDRGRETQYF
>-|-|TRBV5-1|TRBJ2-7
TGCGCCAGCAGCTTGGCCGGTTTCTACGAGCAGTACTTC
CASSLAGFYEQYF
>TRBD1|-|TRBV19|TRBJ1-6
TGTGCCAGTAGCCCGCTGGACAGGGGGGACTCACCCCTCCACTTT
CASSPLDRGDSPLHF
>-|few|TRBV6-4|TRBJ2-1
TGTGCCAGCTCCCCTCAGCCTGACTTAAATGAGCAGTTCTTC
CASSPQPDLNEQFF
>-|-|TRBV7-3|TRBJ2-3
TGTGCCAGCAGCTTATTTGGGGGGGCGTGGGATACGCAGTATTTT
CASSLFGGAWDTQYF
>-|-|TRBV6-6|TRBJ2-2
TGTGCCAGCAGTTACTCGGTGCGAGCTAGGGAGCTGTTTTTT
CASSYSVRARELFF
>-|-|TRBV7-2|TRBJ1-1
TGTGCCAGCAGCGTCCGGGTGGTGGCGACTGAAGCTTTCTTT
CASSVRVVATEAFF
>-|-|TRBV7-2|TRBJ1-3
TGTGCCAGCAGCGAAGACAGTGCCTCTGGAAACACCATATATTTT
CASSEDSASGNTIYF
>-|-|TRBV30|TRBJ1-1
TGTGCCTGGAGTGTGGGGGGAATCGCTGAAGCTTTCTTT
CAWSVGGIAEAFF
>-|-|TRBV9|TRBJ2-3
TGTGCCAGCAGCGGTGGGGCCACCACAGATACGCAGTATTTT
CASSGGATTDTQYF
>-|-|TRBV6-1|TRBJ2-7
TGTGCCAGCAACTGGGCAGGGGGGATCTACGAGCAGTACTTC
CASNWAGGIYEQYF